The 12 T cell receptor beta chains given below trace back to one sample, sequenced in a study of radiation and T cells in renal cell carcinoma. Time point indicated: blood 4 weeks post-SBRT, at nephrectomy. Described treatment: 15 Gy SBRT to primary tumor, nephrectomy 4 weeks later. Only in-frame clones appear in the TCRdb table, and some are missing; sequencing was by immunoSEQ multiplex PCR. The table has some 81,000 clones, 80% to 90% seen once. The sequencing here drew on blood, taken from a patient whose treatment included radiotherapy and nephrectomy. The origin of the receptors is a woman in her 70s with renal cell carcinoma.

The chain carries TRBV4-2 and TRBJ1-2; 7 bases align to TRBD1. CDR1 LGHNA and CDR2 YNFKEQ come from the germline V gene. The CDR3 contains 15 residues. Trimming took 3 bases from V and 0 from J; bases not matched to a gene: 4. The CDR3 DNA is TGTGCCAGCAGCCAGACAGGGAAAACTAACTATGGCTACACCTTC. This encodes CASSQTGKTNYGYTF.

The genes are TRBV5-6 and TRBJ2-3; D uncertain. This CDR3 is 14 amino acids long. From germline, CDR1 is SGHDT and CDR2 YYEEEE. Trimming pared 1 base from V and 1 base from J, leaving 7 bases between. CDR3 in DNA: TGTGCCAGCAGCTTGTCCGCGGGCACAGATACGCAGTATTTT. It translates to CASSLSAGTDTQYF.

The CDR3 spells CASSVEAAKNSPLHF. The CDR3 coding sequence is TGTGCCAGCAGCGTAGAAGCGGCGAAGAATTCACCCCTCCACTTT. The chain has TRBV9 and TRBJ1-6; no reliable D call. This CDR3 contains 15 residues. Germline CDR1 is SGDLS and CDR2 is YYNGEE. V lost 0 bases to trimming and J lost 7 bases, with 11 bases between them.

The chain carries TRBV29-1 and TRBJ2-5, with 12 bases that match TRBD2. J lost 1 base, V lost 6 bases, and 3 bases had no gene match. CDR1 and CDR2 (germline): SQVTM, ANQGSEA. This CDR3 is built from 14 residues. In DNA, the CDR3 is TGCAGCGTGCGACTAGCGGGGGCCCAAGAGACCCAGTACTTC. Its translation is CSVRLAGAQETQYF.

The chain joins TRBV7-2 to TRBJ1-6; maybe TRBD1 (5 bases). The germline V and J ends were trimmed by 0 bases and 0 bases, with 9 bases remaining between them. The germline V gene encodes CDR1 SGHTA and CDR2 FQGNSA. There are 17 residues in the CDR3. The CDR3 protein is CASSLASDSSYNSPLHF. CDR3 coding DNA: TGTGCCAGCAGCTTAGCGTCTGACAGCTCCTATAATTCACCCCTCCACTTT.

The chain employs TRBV27 and TRBJ1-1; no definite D call. The CDR3 is 13 amino acids. CDR1 is MNHEY and CDR2 is SMNVEV in the germline V gene (reference sequence). V lost 5 bases and J lost 4, with 11 bases in between. The CDR3 coding sequence is TGTGCCAGCAGTCCGCGGGTCCTCACTGAAGCTTTCTTT. It yields the protein CASSPRVLTEAFF.

J is TRBJ1-1 and V is TRBV30; a weak D match, TRBD1 (6 bases). Trimming stripped 0 bases from V and 1 base from J, with 9 bases between. Germline V gene lookup returns CDR1 GTSNPN and CDR2 SVGIG (reference sequence). This CDR3 is 14 amino acids long. CDR3 loop: CAWSVGQTNTEAFF. CDR3 nucleotide sequence: TGTGCCTGGAGTGTCGGACAGACGAACACTGAAGCTTTCTTT.

The V and J genes are TRBV9 and TRBJ2-3; 7 bases fit TRBD1. V lost 3 bases and J lost 4; bases outside the gene matches: 5. Germline values: CDR1 SGDLS, CDR2 YYNGEE. The CDR3 loop spans 14 amino acids. The CDR3 reads CASSATGAADTQYF. CDR3 coding DNA: TGTGCCAGCAGCGCAACAGGGGCCGCAGATACGCAGTATTTT. Using reference TRBV9 and TRBJ2-3 for the parts outside the CDR3, the full variable domain is DSGVTQTPKHLITATGQRVTLRCSPRSGDLSVYWYQQSLDQGLQFLIQYYNGEERAKGNILERFSAQQFPDLHSELNLSSLELGDSALYFCASSATGAADTQYFGPGTRLTVL.

This clone appeared once. The chain is built from TRBV19 and TRBJ1-5; D gene ambiguous. Trimming shortened V by 3 bases and J by 3 bases, and 9 bases separated the two germline ends. The CDR3 has 14 residues. Germline V CDR1 and CDR2: LNHDA, SQIVND (reference sequence). CDR3 amino acids: CASSMMSANQPQHF. The CDR3 DNA sequence: TGTGCCAGTAGTATGATGTCAGCCAATCAGCCCCAGCATTTT.

The chain employs TRBV30 and TRBJ2-7; tentative D call: TRBD2 (6 bases). The germline V gene encodes CDR1 GTSNPN and CDR2 SVGIG (reference sequence). The CDR3 has 11 residues. The ends were cut back, 2 bases at V and 12 bases at J, with 14 bases in the middle. The CDR3 sequence: CAWSPRGFLYF. CDR3 coding DNA: TGTGCCTGGAGTCCCCGGGGGTTTTTGTACTTC.

V is TRBV28 and J is TRBJ2-3; 7 nucleotides match TRBD1. V gave up 3 bases and J gave up 0 bases; unmatched junction bases: 0. CDR3 length equals 14 residues. Germline assignment: CDR1 MDHEN and CDR2 SYDVKM. CDR3 nucleotides: TGTGCCAGCAGTTTGGACAGGAGCACAGATACGCAGTATTTT. Residues: CASSLDRSTDTQYF.

The J gene is TRBJ1-2, the V gene TRBV7-2; possibly TRBD1 for D (6 bases). Germline V gene sequence: CDR1 SGHTA, CDR2 FQGNSA. This CDR3 has 15 amino acids. V lost 0 bases and J lost 8, with 16 bases in between. The CDR3 region is CASSLANRVWGGYTF. The DNA for the CDR3 is TGTGCCAGCAGCTTAGCGAACAGGGTATGGGGCGGCTACACCTTC.